The T cell receptor beta chain under discussion was sequenced for a study of blood T cells in healthy people across ages. It was with a sample-barcoded 5' primer and a J-beta primer mix that a second PCR of about 6 to 12 cycles was run. Each CDR3 protein gets one entry after TCRdb re-called the 5' RACE reads with MiXCR. This table holds 900,000 to 950,000 distinct CDR3 sequences, about 29% found once. This clonotype was seen many times. Its target is not known. This CDR3 is built from 15 residues. CDR1 is SEHNR and CDR2 is FQNEAQ in the germline V gene (reference sequence). The V and J ends lost 0 bases and 7 bases respectively, with 12 bases between them. Overall study results and limits: Using unsorted PBMCs precluded a conclusive naive versus antigen-experienced comparison.

The individuals who served as donors were healthy Caucasians living in Russia, aged about 6 to 100. The same sample was also studied in work on T cells of mothers and their children. That report notes: Study donors consisted of three healthy Caucasian mothers and their six children.

Sequenced: blood. The genes are TRBV7-9 and TRBJ1-4; no definite D call. This TCR derives from a woman in her 40s in good health. The CDR3 reads CASSLARRTGEKLFF. The DNA for the CDR3 is TGTGCCAGCAGCTTAGCTCGCCGGACGGGTGAAAAACTGTTTTTT.